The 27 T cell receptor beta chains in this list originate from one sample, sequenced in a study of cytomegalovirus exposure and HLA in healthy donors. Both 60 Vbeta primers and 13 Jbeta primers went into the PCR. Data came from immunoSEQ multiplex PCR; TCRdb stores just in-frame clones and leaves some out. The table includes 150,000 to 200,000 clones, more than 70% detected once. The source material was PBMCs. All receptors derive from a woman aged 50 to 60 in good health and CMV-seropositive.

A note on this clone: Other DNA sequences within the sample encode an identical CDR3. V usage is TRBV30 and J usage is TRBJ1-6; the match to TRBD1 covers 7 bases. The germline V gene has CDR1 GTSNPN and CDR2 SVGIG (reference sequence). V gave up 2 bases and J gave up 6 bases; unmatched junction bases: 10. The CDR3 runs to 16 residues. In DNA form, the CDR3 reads TGTGCCTGGAGTATTGCGGAGCACAGGGGTAATTCACCCCTCCACTTT. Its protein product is CAWSIAEHRGNSPLHF.

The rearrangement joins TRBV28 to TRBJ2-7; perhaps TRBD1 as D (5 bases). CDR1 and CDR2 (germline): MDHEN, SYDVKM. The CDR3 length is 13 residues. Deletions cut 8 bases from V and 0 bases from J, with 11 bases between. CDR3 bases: TGTGCCAGCCTTAGGGGCGGCTCCTACGAGCAGTACTTC. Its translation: CASLRGGSYEQYF.

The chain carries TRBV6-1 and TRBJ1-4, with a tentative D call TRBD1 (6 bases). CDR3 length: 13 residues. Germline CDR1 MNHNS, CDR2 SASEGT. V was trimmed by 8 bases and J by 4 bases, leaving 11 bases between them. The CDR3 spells CASAGRGNEKLFF. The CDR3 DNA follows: TGTGCCAGCGCCGGCAGGGGTAATGAAAAACTGTTTTTT.

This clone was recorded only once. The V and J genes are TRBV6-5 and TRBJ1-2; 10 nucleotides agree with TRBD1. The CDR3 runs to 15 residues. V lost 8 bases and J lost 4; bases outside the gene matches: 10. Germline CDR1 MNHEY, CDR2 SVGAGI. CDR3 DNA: TGTGCCAGCCGGGACAGGGGTTGGGTACCCTATGGCTACACCTTC. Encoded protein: CASRDRGWVPYGYTF.

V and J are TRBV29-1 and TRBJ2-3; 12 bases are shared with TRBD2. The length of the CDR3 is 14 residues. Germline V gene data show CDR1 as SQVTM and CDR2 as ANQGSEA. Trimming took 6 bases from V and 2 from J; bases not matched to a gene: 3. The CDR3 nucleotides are TGCAGCGTAGCTAGCGGGAGGGCCACAGATACGCAGTATTTT. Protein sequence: CSVASGRATDTQYF.

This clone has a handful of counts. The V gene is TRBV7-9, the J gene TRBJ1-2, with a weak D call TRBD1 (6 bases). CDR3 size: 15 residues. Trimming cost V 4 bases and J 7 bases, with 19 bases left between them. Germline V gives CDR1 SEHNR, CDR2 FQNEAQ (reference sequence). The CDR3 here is CASSSEGGRGVGYTF. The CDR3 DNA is TGTGCCAGCAGCTCCGAGGGGGGGCGAGGAGTTGGCTACACCTTC.

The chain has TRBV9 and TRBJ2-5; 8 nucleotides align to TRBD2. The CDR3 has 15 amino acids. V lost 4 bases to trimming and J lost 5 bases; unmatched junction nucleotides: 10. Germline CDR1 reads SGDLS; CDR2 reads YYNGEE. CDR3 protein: CASSTPGGGMETQYF. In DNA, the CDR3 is TGTGCCAGCAGCACGCCGGGGGGGGGTATGGAGACCCAGTACTTC.

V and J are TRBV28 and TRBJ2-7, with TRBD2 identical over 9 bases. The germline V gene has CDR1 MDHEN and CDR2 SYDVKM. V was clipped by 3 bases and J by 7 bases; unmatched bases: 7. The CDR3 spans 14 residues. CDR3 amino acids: CASSFLAGSKEQYF. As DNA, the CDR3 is TGTGCCAGCAGTTTTCTAGCGGGATCCAAGGAGCAGTACTTC.

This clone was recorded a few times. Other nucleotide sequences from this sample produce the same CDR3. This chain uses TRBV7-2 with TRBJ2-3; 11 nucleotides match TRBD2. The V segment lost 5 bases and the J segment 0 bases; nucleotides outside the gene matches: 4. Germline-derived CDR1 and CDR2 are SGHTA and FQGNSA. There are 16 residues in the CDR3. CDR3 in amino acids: CASSLIAGGSTDTQYF. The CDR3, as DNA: TGTGCCAGCAGCCTTATAGCGGGAGGGAGCACAGATACGCAGTATTTT.

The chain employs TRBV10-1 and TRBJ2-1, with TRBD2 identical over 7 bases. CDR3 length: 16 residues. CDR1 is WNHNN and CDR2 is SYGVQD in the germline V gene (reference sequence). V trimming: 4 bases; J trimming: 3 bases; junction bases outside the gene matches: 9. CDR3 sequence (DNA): TGCGCCAGCAGTGCTGGGGGACTACAAAACTACAATGAGCAGTTCTTC. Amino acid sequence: CASSAGGLQNYNEQFF.

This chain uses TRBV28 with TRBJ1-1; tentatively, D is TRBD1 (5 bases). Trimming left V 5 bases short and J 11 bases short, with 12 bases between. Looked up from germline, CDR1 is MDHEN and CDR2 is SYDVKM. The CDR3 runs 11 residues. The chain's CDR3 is CASSQGMKAFF. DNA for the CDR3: TGTGCCAGCAGTCAGGGTATGAAGGCTTTCTTT. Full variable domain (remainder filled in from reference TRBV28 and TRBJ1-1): DVKVTQSSRYLVKRTGEKVFLECVQDMDHENMFWYRQDPGLGLRLIYFSYDVKMKEKGDIPEGYSVSREKKERFSLILESASTNQTSMYLCASSQGMKAFFGQGTRLTVV.

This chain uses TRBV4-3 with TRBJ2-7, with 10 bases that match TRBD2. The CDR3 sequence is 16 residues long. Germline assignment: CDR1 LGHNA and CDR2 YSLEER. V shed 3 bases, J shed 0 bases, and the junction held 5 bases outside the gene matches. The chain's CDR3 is CASSQDSGGLSYEQYF. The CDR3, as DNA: TGCGCCAGCAGCCAGGATAGCGGGGGGCTCTCCTACGAGCAGTACTTC.

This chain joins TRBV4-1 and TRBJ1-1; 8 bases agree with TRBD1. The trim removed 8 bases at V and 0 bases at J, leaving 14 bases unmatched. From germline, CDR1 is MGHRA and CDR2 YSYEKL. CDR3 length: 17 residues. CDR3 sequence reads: CASGAGGRGPMNTEAFF. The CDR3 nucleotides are TGCGCCAGCGGGGCCGGTGGCAGGGGGCCGATGAACACTGAAGCTTTCTTT.

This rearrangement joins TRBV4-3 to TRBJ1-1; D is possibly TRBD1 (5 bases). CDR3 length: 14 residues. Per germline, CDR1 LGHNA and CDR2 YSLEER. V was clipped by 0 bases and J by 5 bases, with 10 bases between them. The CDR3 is CASSQDRVGTEAFF. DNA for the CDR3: TGCGCCAGCAGCCAAGACAGGGTAGGGACTGAAGCTTTCTTT.

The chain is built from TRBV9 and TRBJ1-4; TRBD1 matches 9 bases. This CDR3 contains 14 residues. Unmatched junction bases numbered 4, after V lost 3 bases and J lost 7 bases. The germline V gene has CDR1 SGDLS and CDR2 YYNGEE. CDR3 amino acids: CASSAGTGTEKLFF. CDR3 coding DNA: TGTGCCAGCAGCGCCGGGACAGGGACTGAAAAACTGTTTTTT.

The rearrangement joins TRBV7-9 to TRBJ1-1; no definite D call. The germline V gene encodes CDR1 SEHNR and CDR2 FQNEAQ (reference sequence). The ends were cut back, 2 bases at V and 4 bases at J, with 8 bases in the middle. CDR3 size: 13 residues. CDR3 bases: TGTGCCAGCAGCTTAACAACAACCACTGAAGCTTTCTTT. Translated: CASSLTTTTEAFF.

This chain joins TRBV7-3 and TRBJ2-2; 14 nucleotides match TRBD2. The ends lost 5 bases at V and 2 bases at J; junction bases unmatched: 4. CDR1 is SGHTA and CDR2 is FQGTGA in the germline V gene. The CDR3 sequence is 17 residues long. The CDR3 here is CASSLTSGRANTGELFF. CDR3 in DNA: TGTGCCAGCAGCCTGACTAGCGGGAGGGCCAACACCGGGGAGCTGTTTTTT.

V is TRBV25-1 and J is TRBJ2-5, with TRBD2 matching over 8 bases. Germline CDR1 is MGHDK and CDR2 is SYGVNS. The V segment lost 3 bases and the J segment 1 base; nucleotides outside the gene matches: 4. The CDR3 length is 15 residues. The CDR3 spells CASSDPGLGQETQYF. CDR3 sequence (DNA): TGTGCCAGCAGTGATCCGGGACTAGGCCAAGAGACCCAGTACTTC.

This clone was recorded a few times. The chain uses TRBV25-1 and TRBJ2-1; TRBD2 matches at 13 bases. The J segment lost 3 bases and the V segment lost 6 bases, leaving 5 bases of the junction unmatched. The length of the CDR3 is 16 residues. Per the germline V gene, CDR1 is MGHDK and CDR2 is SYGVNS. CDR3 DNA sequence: TGTGCCAGCAGCCGGGGACTAGCGGGAAGCTACAATGAGCAGTTCTTC. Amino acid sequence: CASSRGLAGSYNEQFF.

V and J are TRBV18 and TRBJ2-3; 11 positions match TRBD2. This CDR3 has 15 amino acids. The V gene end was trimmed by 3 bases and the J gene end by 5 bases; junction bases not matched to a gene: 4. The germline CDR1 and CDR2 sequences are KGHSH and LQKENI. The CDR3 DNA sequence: TGTGCCAGCTCACCCGGGACTAGCGGCCGAGATACGCAGTATTTT. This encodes CASSPGTSGRDTQYF.

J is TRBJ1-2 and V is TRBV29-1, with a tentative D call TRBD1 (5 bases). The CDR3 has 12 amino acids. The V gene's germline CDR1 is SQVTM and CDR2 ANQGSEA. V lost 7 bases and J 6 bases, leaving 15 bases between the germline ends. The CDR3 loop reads CSAGQGGDGYTF. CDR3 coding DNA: TGCAGCGCCGGGCAGGGTGGGGATGGCTACACCTTC.

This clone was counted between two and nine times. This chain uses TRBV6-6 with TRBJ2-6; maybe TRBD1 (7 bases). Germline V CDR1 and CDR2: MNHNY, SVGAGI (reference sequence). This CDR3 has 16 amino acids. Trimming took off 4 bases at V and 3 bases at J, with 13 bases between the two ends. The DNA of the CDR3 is TGTGCCAGCAGTTCGACAGGGACTGGTGGGGCCAACGTCCTGACTTTC. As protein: CASSSTGTGGANVLTF.

The CDR3 reads CASSTDAGTYNEQFF. Written as DNA, the CDR3 is TGTGCCAGCAGCACCGACGCGGGGACCTACAATGAGCAGTTCTTC. The chain recombines TRBV7-2 with TRBJ2-1; TRBD2 might be the D (6 bases). Germline V gives CDR1 SGHTA, CDR2 FQGNSA. The CDR3 sequence is 15 residues long. Trimming stripped 5 bases from V and 2 bases from J, with 13 bases between.

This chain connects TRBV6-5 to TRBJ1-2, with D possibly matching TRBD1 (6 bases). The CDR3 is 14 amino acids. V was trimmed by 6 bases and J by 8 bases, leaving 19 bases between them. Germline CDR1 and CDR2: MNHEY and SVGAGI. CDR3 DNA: TGTGCCAGCAGCCTTGGGACACCCTCGGGAGGCTACACCTTC. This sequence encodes CASSLGTPSGGYTF.

CDR3 amino acids: CATSSSGRSTDTQYF. As DNA, the CDR3 is TGTGCCACCAGCAGCAGCGGGAGATCAACAGATACGCAGTATTTT. The rearrangement links TRBV15 to TRBJ2-3, with 8 positions matching TRBD2. This CDR3 comprises 15 residues. V shed 3 bases and J 3 bases; nucleotides not matched to a gene: 5. Germline-derived CDR1 and CDR2 are LNHNV and YYDKDF (reference sequence).

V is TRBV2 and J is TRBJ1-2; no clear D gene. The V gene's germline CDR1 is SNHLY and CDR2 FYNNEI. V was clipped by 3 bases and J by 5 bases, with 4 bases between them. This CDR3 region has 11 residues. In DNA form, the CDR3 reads TGTGCCAGCAGTGAGGCTTATGGCTACACCTTC. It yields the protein CASSEAYGYTF.

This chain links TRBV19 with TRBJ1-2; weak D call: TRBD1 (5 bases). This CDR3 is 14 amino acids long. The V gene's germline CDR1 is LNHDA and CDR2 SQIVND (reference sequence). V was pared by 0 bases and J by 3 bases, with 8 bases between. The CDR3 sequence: CASSIEGEDYGYTF. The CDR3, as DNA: TGTGCCAGTAGTATAGAAGGGGAGGACTATGGCTACACCTTC.